These T cell receptor beta chains were read from a single sample in a study of OX40 agonist ivuxolimab in advanced cancers. Some clones are missing from TCRdb's copy, which holds only in-frame ones; the method was immunoSEQ multiplex PCR. The top ten hold approximately 2% of the sample, which has over 50,000 clones, approximately 90% seen once. The specimen was CD4+ or CD8+ T cells sorted from blood, collected in a trial of the OX40 agonist ivuxolimab. These TCRs come from an adult with an advanced solid tumor such as melanoma, head and neck, liver or kidney cancer. CDR3s include the opening cysteine and the closing phenylalanine or tryptophan. Each record gives: CDR3 DNA, CDR3 protein, D gene, V gene, J gene, clone size. The D gene is left open where the match is weak. Size values are once, few and many counts, or a class for expanded clones, and some rows have none.

TGCGCCAGCAGTTCGGACAGGGGAGATATCGGCTACACCTTC	CASSSDRGDIGYTF	TRBD1	TRBV10-1	TRBJ1-2	-
TGTGCCAGCAGCCCCAGTGGGACCATAGACTCTGGAAACACCATATATTTT	CASSPSGTIDSGNTIYF	-	TRBV7-9	TRBJ1-3	-
TGCAGCGTCGAACAGGGGAGTCCCGGTGGGAATGAGCAGTTCTTC	CSVEQGSPGGNEQFF	TRBD1	TRBV29-1	TRBJ2-1	once
TGTGCCTGGAGTATGCGGAATGAGCAGTACTTC	CAWSMRNEQYF	-	TRBV30	TRBJ2-7	-
TGTGCCAGCAGCCTAAGGGGACGGCGGGCGGATGGCTACACCTTC	CASSLRGRRADGYTF	-	TRBV7-2	TRBJ1-2	-
TGTGCGTCAACACGTTCTTATAATTCACCCCTCCACTTT	CASTRSYNSPLHF	-	TRBV11-3	TRBJ1-6	-
TGTGCCATCAGCCCAGGGGGTGAAAAACTGTTTTTT	CAISPGGEKLFF	TRBD1	TRBV10-3	TRBJ1-4	-
TGTGCCAGCTCACCTAGCGGGGCTCCCCCCTACGAGCAGTACTTC	CASSPSGAPPYEQYF	TRBD2	TRBV18	TRBJ2-7	-
TGCGCCAGCAGTGGGACTAGCGGGAGCAATGAGCAGTTCTTC	CASSGTSGSNEQFF	TRBD2	TRBV5-1	TRBJ2-1	-
TGTGCCTGGAGTCGGGGGAGTCTCTACGAGCAGTACTTC	CAWSRGSLYEQYF	-	TRBV30	TRBJ2-7	-
TGCGCCAGCAGCTGGGGACAGACTAGCGGGTACCAAGAGACCCAGTACTTC	CASSWGQTSGYQETQYF	TRBD2	TRBV5-1	TRBJ2-5	-
TGCAGCGTTGATAGACTGGGAAGCTCTTACGAGCAGTACTTC	CSVDRLGSSYEQYF	-	TRBV29-1	TRBJ2-7	-
TGTGCCAGCAGTTTACCCCTGGCGGGTGGCTACACCTTC	CASSLPLAGGYTF	-	TRBV28	TRBJ1-2	-
TGTGCCAGCAGTTTGATGAGCGGGACAGGGCGTTTTCGGGCAGATACGCAGTATTTT	CASSLMSGTGRFRADTQYF	TRBD1	TRBV28	TRBJ2-3	-
TGCGCCAGCAGTCCCAGGGGCTTCTCCTACGAGCAGTACTTC	CASSPRGFSYEQYF	-	TRBV10-2	TRBJ2-7	-
TGTGCCAGCAGCTTAGGGACAGGATTCACCTTC	CASSLGTGFTF	TRBD1	TRBV7-8	TRBJ2-7	-
TGTGCCATCAGTGAGGGACTAGCGGGGACTCACCCAGATACGCAGTATTTT	CAISEGLAGTHPDTQYF	TRBD2	TRBV10-3	TRBJ2-3	-
TGTGCCAGCTCACCGTCGAGGGGGCCCACTAATGAAAAACTGTTTTTT	CASSPSRGPTNEKLFF	TRBD1	TRBV18	TRBJ1-4	-
TGTGCCAGCAGTTACCTGGGACTAGCGGGAGCCGAGCAGTACTTC	CASSYLGLAGAEQYF	TRBD2	TRBV6-5	TRBJ2-7	-
TGTGCCAGCAGTGAAGGGGCAGGAGGTGGCTACACCTTC	CASSEGAGGGYTF	-	TRBV6-5	TRBJ1-2	-
TGTGCCAGCAGTCGGACAGGAGACATGACCTCACCCCTCCACTTT	CASSRTGDMTSPLHF	TRBD1	TRBV6-1	TRBJ1-6	-
TGTGCCAGCAGCTTAACCTCCTACGAGCAGTACTTC	CASSLTSYEQYF	-	TRBV7-2	TRBJ2-7	-
TGTGCCAGCAGTTTATGGTCTAGCGGGGGGGCCGCCTACGAGCAGTACTTC	CASSLWSSGGAAYEQYF	TRBD2	TRBV27	TRBJ2-7	-
TGTGCCACCAGCAGAGCACCACCAAAACAGTCCCTAAGCTCCTACAATGAGCAGTTCTTC	CATSRAPPKQSLSSYNEQFF	-	TRBV15	TRBJ2-1	-
TGCGCCAGCAGCTCCACCTCGCGGGGTGGGAACACTGAAGCTTTCTTT	CASSSTSRGGNTEAFF	-	TRBV5-1	TRBJ1-1	-
TGTGCCAGCAGTTCCCCCCGGGGCGAGCTCCGCTACGAGCAGTACTTC	CASSSPRGELRYEQYF	-	TRBV6-5	TRBJ2-7	-
TGTGCCATCAGCGAGGGGGTAGCCAGGGATGGCTACACCTTC	CAISEGVARDGYTF	-	TRBV10-3	TRBJ1-2	-
TGCGCCAGCAGCTCCCTTCAAGGAGGGGAGCTGTTTTTT	CASSSLQGGELFF	-	TRBV5-1	TRBJ2-2	-
TGTGCCAGCAGTCCCGAACCCCGGACAAATCAAGACATCTTTAAGGGGGATACGCAGTATTTT	CASSPEPRTNQDIFKGDTQYF	-	TRBV2	TRBJ2-3	-
TGCAGCGTTGATTTGACCGGACCCCTCTTCGATACGCAGTATTTT	CSVDLTGPLFDTQYF	-	TRBV29-1	TRBJ2-3	-
TGTGCCAGCAGCTTGGGACAGGGGCGTACCGGGGAGCTGTTTTTT	CASSLGQGRTGELFF	TRBD1	TRBV7-2	TRBJ2-2	-
TGTGCCAGCAGCTTAGGAGGGAGAGAGACCCAGTACTTC	CASSLGGRETQYF	-	TRBV7-2	TRBJ2-5	-
TGTGCCAGCAGTTTAGGGGGGCCGCGAAACACCATATATTTT	CASSLGGPRNTIYF	-	TRBV28	TRBJ1-3	-
TGTGCCAGCAGTTTACTTCCACAGGGTGGCAGGGAGACCCAGTACTTC	CASSLLPQGGRETQYF	-	TRBV27	TRBJ2-5	-
TGCAGCGTTGAAGGCCCCACCTATAACCCCTACGAGCAGTACTTC	CSVEGPTYNPYEQYF	-	TRBV29-1	TRBJ2-7	once
TGCGCCAGCAGTGACAATACTAACTATGGCTACACCTTC	CASSDNTNYGYTF	-	TRBV5-1	TRBJ1-2	-
TGTGCCAGTAGCCGCGACAGGGGGCAGGGCTACACCTTC	CASSRDRGQGYTF	TRBD1	TRBV19	TRBJ1-2	-
TGTGCCAGCAGCTTAGGGGGAGGGGCCCAAAGGGAGCCCCAGCATTTT	CASSLGGGAQREPQHF	-	TRBV7-2	TRBJ1-5	-
TGTGCCAGCTCCCGGGAGGGGTTTCTTGATGGCTACACCTTC	CASSREGFLDGYTF	-	TRBV6-5	TRBJ1-2	-
TGTGCCAGCAGCAAAGCGATCCAAGGAGATCCCTACGAGCAGTACTTC	CASSKAIQGDPYEQYF	-	TRBV21-1	TRBJ2-7	-
TGTGCCAGCAGCTTGGACGGGTATGGCTACACCTTC	CASSLDGYGYTF	-	TRBV5-4	TRBJ1-2	-
TGTGCCAGCTACCTTACGGGACAGGGGAGTATTGAAGCTTTCTTT	CASYLTGQGSIEAFF	TRBD1	TRBV18	TRBJ1-1	-
TGTGCCAGCAGCGGACAGGGAGGTTCCGAGCAGTACTTC	CASSGQGGSEQYF	TRBD1	TRBV11-3	TRBJ2-7	-
TGTGCCAGCATAGGGCCCTCTGAAGCTTTCTTT	CASIGPSEAFF	-	TRBV6-6	TRBJ1-1	-